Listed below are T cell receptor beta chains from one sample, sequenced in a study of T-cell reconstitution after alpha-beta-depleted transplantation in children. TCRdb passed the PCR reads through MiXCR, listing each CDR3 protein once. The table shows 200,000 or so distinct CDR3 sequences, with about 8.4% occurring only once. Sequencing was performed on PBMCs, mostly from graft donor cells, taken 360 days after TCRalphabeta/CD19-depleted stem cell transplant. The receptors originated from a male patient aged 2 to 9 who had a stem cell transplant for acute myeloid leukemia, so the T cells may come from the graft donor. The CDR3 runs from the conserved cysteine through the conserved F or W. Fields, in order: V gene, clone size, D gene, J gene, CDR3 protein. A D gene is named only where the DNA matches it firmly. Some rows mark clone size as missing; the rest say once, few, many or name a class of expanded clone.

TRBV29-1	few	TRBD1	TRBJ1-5	CSVRSGTGAQPQHF
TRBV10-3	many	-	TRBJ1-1	CAISAQGSEAFF
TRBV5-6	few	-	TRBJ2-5	CASSRNRALGEETQYF
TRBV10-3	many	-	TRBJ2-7	CAISESQGRLYEQYF
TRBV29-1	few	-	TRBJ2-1	CSGKGPPEQFF
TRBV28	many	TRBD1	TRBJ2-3	CASIRGHTQYF
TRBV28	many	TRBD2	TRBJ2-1	CASRLAGGNEQFF
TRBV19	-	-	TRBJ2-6	CASSIWGTGANVLTF
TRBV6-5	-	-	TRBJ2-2	CASSYSIPSTGELFF
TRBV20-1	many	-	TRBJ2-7	CSAQQQSYEQYF
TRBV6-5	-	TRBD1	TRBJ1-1	CASSYSRTGTEAFF
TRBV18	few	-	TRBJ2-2	CASSPSWGQSTGELFF
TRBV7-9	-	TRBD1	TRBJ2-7	CASSFPGQVYDEQYF
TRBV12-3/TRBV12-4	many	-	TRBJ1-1	CASSLGGRTEAFF
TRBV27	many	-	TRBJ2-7	CASSFGAAYEQYF
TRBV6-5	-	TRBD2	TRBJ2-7	CASSYSGTRPYEQYF
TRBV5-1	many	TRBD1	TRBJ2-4	CASSLSTGVFKNIQYF
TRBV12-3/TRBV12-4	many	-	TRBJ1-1	CASGNRRLNTEAFF
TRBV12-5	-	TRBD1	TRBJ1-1	CASGFIRTGGTTEAFF
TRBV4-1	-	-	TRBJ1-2	CASRPPGGGGYTF
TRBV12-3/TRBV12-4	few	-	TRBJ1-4	CASSAGGVNEKLFF
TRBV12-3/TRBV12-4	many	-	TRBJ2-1	CASSLWGVDYNEQFF
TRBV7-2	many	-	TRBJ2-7	CASSFSRVREQYF
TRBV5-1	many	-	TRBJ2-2	CASSLDRVPGELFF
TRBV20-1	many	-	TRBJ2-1	CSARKTASSYNEQFF
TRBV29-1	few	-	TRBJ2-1	CSVAGGGLSYNEQFF
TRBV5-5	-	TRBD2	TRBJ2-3	CASSWLAGVTDTQYF
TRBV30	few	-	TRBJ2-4	CAWSAGVQNIQYF
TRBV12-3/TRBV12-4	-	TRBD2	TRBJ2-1	CASSPSGRVYNEQFF
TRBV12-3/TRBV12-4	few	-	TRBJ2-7	CASSSQLGPTYEQYF
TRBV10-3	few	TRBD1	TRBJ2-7	CAISQTGGGQYF
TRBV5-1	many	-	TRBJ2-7	CASSLDPSSYEQYF
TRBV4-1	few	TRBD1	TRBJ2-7	CASSQIAGGHYEQYF
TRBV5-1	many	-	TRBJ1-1	CASSLGAGDTEAFF
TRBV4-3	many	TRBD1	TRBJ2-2	CASRGTGDTGELFF
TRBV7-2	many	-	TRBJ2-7	CASSLWSRNEQYF
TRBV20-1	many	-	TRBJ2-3	CSARGDGTDTQYF
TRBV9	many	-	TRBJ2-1	CASSAAGASYNEQFF
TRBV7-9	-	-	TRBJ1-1	CASSLMGGNTEAFF
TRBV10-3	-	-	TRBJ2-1	CAVWGRHPGDSGEQFF
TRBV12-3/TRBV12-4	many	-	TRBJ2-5	CASSLTLAGETQYF
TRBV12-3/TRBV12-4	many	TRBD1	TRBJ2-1	CASSFLGQGYNEQFF
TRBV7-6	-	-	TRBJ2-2	CASSLRARGRAGELFF
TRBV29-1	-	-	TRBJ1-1	CSVEVAGTEAFF
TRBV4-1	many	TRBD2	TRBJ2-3	CASSQDWLAGGDTQYF
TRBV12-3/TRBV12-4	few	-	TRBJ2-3	CASSRSVNTQYF